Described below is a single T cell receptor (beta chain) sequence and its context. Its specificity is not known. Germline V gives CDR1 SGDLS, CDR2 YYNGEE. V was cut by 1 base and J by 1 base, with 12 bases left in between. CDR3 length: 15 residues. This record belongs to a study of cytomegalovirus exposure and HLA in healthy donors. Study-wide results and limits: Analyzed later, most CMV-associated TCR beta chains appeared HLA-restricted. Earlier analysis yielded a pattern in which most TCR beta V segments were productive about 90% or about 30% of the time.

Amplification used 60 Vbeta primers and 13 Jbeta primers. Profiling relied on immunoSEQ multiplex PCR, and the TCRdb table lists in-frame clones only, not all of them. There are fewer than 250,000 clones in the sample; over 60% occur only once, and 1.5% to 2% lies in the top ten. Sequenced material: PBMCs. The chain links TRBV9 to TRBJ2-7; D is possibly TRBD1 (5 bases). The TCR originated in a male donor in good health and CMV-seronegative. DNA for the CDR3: TGTGCCAGCAGCGTACGGGCAGGGTTATCCTACGAGCAGTACTTC. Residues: CASSVRAGLSYEQYF.